What follows are 11 T cell receptor beta chains derived from one specimen sequenced in a study of T cell repertoires in cytomegalovirus infection. Antigens for these TCRs are unknown. Using its own MiXCR run on the reads, TCRdb lists one record per CDR3 protein. The data contain some 940,000 distinct CDR3 sequences, approximately 31% of them seen just once; the ten biggest clones take up over 13%. The input for sequencing was cultured CD8+ T cells from PBMCs, taken from culture after CMV antigen stimulation. These receptors all come from a human donor in good health (CMV status not recorded). Some clones in this sample may be carry-over from other donors' samples.

This chain connects TRBV4-1 to TRBJ1-2, with TRBD1 matching over 8 bases. There are 15 residues in the CDR3. The V and J ends lost 4 bases and 2 bases, in that order; junction bases with no gene match: 6. CDR1 and CDR2 from the germline V gene are MGHRA and YSYEKL. The CDR3 reads CASSPDREANYGYTF. CDR3 nucleotide sequence: TGCGCCAGCAGCCCGGACAGGGAGGCGAACTATGGCTACACCTTC.

This clonotype was picked up a small number of times. CDR3: CASSTATWTEINSPLHF. The CDR3 coding sequence is TGTGCCAGTAGTACAGCAACCTGGACAGAAATTAATTCACCCCTCCACTTT. V and J are TRBV19 and TRBJ1-6, with TRBD1 as a possible D gene (6 bases). Per germline, CDR1 LNHDA and CDR2 SQIVND (reference sequence). V was pared by 4 bases and J by 6 bases, with 19 bases between. CDR3 length: 17 residues.

The V gene is TRBV19, the J gene TRBJ1-2; D gene ambiguous. Germline assignment: CDR1 LNHDA and CDR2 SQIVND (reference sequence). This CDR3 comprises 13 residues. V was cut by 4 bases and J by 6 bases, with 12 bases left in between. The chain's CDR3 is CASSTGPLDGYTF. The CDR3 DNA follows: TGTGCCAGTAGTACAGGCCCCCTGGATGGCTACACCTTC.

This sequence joins TRBV20-1 and TRBJ2-1; 7 positions match TRBD2. The CDR3 runs to 16 residues. After removal of 3 bases from V and 1 base from J, the junction contained 9 bases not matched to a gene. Germline assignment: CDR1 DFQATT and CDR2 SNEGSKA (reference sequence). CDR3 coding DNA: TGCAGTGCTAGTTTCCGTGGCGGGGGTTCCTACAATGAGCAGTTCTTC. Protein sequence: CSASFRGGGSYNEQFF.

This clonotype was detected many times. This chain uses TRBV7-6 with TRBJ2-1; no reliable D call. The length of the CDR3 is 12 residues. Germline V gives CDR1 SGHVS, CDR2 FNYEAQ. Trimming pared 1 base from V and 6 bases from J, leaving 4 bases between. The CDR3 protein is CASSLEVNEQFF. The DNA for the CDR3 is TGTGCCAGCAGCTTAGAGGTCAATGAGCAGTTCTTC.

This clonotype was found a few times. The V gene is TRBV11-1, the J gene TRBJ2-7; 10 nucleotides match TRBD1. J gave up 5 bases and V 5 bases, and 6 bases lay outside the gene matches. The CDR3 runs to 14 residues. Germline V gene data show CDR1 as SGHAT and CDR2 as FQDESV (reference sequence). CDR3 sequence (DNA): TGTGCCAGCAGCGCGGGACAGGGGTGGAACGAGCAGTACTTC. Translation: CASSAGQGWNEQYF. Combining the CDR3 with reference TRBV11-1 and TRBJ2-7 gives the whole variable domain EAEVAQSPRYKITEKSQAVAFWCDPISGHATLYWYRQILGQGPELLVQFQDESVVDDSQLPKDRFSAERLKGVDSTLKIQPAELGDSAMYLCASSAGQGWNEQYFGPGTRLTVT.

CDR3 coding DNA: TGTGCTAGTGGTTTCTCCGGGGAGGGGTCCACCGGGGAGCTGTTTTTT. This sequence encodes CASGFSGEGSTGELFF. The rearrangement uses TRBV12-5 and TRBJ2-2, with 7 bases aligning to TRBD2. The ends lost 3 bases at V and 4 bases at J; junction bases unmatched: 8. Germline lookup yields CDR1 LGHNT and CDR2 FRNRAP. The CDR3 runs to 16 residues.

The V gene is TRBV7-8, the J gene TRBJ2-1, with 7 bases lining up with TRBD2. V was clipped by 0 bases and J by 9 bases; unmatched bases: 14. The germline CDR1 and CDR2 sequences are SGHVS and FQNEAQ. The CDR3 totals 17 residues. This chain's CDR3 is CASSLAASGAGFGEQFF. In nucleotides, the CDR3 is TGTGCCAGCAGCTTAGCGGCCAGCGGGGCTGGATTTGGTGAGCAGTTCTTC.

As DNA, the CDR3 is TGTGCCAGCAGCTTAGAAGGTCACACTGAAGCTTTCTTT. Amino acid sequence: CASSLEGHTEAFF. This chain links TRBV7-2 with TRBJ1-1; no reliable D call. CDR3 length: 13 residues. Germline V gene sequence: CDR1 SGHTA, CDR2 FQGNSA. Deletions cut 1 base from V and 3 bases from J, with 6 bases between.

V gene TRBV7-9 combines with J gene TRBJ1-1; the D gene is possibly TRBD1 (6 bases). Germline assignment: CDR1 SEHNR and CDR2 FQNEAQ (reference sequence). V lost 7 bases and J 3 bases, leaving 12 bases between the germline ends. The CDR3 has 13 amino acids. The CDR3 DNA reads TGTGCCAGCACCTTGGGGGCCTACACTGAAGCTTTCTTT. Translation: CASTLGAYTEAFF.

The gene calls are TRBV11-1 and TRBJ2-7; D is unclear. This CDR3 spans 11 amino acids. Germline V gives CDR1 SGHAT, CDR2 FQDESV (reference sequence). The V end was cut by 5 bases, the J end by 5 bases, with 7 bases between. The CDR3 DNA reads as TGTGCCAGCAGCCCTGGGAACGAGCAGTACTTC. Protein: CASSPGNEQYF.